Listed below are T cell receptor beta chains from one sample, sequenced in a study of shared clonotypes between healthy human individuals. Profiling relied on immunoSEQ multiplex PCR, and the TCRdb table lists in-frame clones only, not all of them. The sample gives millions of clones, roughly 92% of which show up once; 0.11% to 0.15% is in the top ten. Sequencing input: naive CD4+ T cells sorted from blood. Source of these receptors: a man in his late teens or twenties in good health. Both conserved end residues are part of each CDR3. The D gene is left open where the match is weak.

d_call: -
v_call: TRBV19
cdr3_aa: CASSITGSSNQPQHF

d_call: -
v_call: TRBV5-1
cdr3_aa: CASSLARVGIYEQYF

d_call: TRBD2
v_call: TRBV7-3
cdr3_aa: CASSLTSGGTQETQYF

d_call: -
v_call: TRBV6-5
cdr3_aa: CASTQGGGGLEFF

d_call: -
v_call: TRBV5-1
cdr3_aa: CASSLVGLYVGTDTQYF

d_call: -
v_call: TRBV5-1
cdr3_aa: CASSRGTLRVYEQYF

d_call: TRBD2
v_call: TRBV19
cdr3_aa: CASSILAGGAGELFF

d_call: TRBD1
v_call: TRBV5-1
cdr3_aa: CASSSGQGANSGANVLTF

d_call: -
v_call: TRBV19
cdr3_aa: CASSRTGTRREQYF

d_call: TRBD2
v_call: TRBV5-6
cdr3_aa: CASSRVPSGRSSYEQYF

d_call: TRBD1
v_call: TRBV6-1
cdr3_aa: CASGKGQANTEAFF

d_call: -
v_call: TRBV28
cdr3_aa: CASSLKDIMGDTEAFF

d_call: TRBD1
v_call: TRBV7-2
cdr3_aa: CASSPLGQGKETQYF

d_call: -
v_call: TRBV11-2
cdr3_aa: CASSLGDSTYNEQFF

d_call: TRBD1
v_call: TRBV6-5
cdr3_aa: CASRPPEGGCTF

d_call: -
v_call: TRBV27
cdr3_aa: CASGTVGEPQHF

d_call: TRBD1
v_call: TRBV2
cdr3_aa: CASRRQGNQETQYF

d_call: -
v_call: TRBV2
cdr3_aa: CASTENGQVTEAFF

d_call: TRBD1
v_call: TRBV10-2
cdr3_aa: CASGTGQGSYEQYF

d_call: TRBD1
v_call: TRBV19
cdr3_aa: CASSTGTGTYEQYF

d_call: -
v_call: TRBV28
cdr3_aa: CASKTGVDYGYTF

d_call: -
v_call: TRBV27
cdr3_aa: CASSQAGTHTGELFF

d_call: -
v_call: TRBV28
cdr3_aa: CASSFRNTGELFF

d_call: TRBD2
v_call: TRBV7-2
cdr3_aa: CASSSHTSGGTYEQYF

d_call: -
v_call: TRBV5-5
cdr3_aa: CASSPGSAGGNTIYF

d_call: TRBD2
v_call: TRBV9
cdr3_aa: CASSVATASGRSFMGTDTQYF

d_call: -
v_call: TRBV6-6
cdr3_aa: CASSYSSDSIYEQYF

d_call: -
v_call: TRBV6-4
cdr3_aa: CASSDPGRPGQYF

d_call: -
v_call: TRBV19
cdr3_aa: CASSHSKGGDTQYF

d_call: TRBD1
v_call: TRBV6-5
cdr3_aa: CASIEPGQGSYEQYF

d_call: -
v_call: TRBV30
cdr3_aa: CAWSPGGRVGKYQETQYF

d_call: TRBD1
v_call: TRBV7-9
cdr3_aa: CASRVGQGDTEAFF

d_call: -
v_call: TRBV25-1
cdr3_aa: CASSGPLGGRTDTQYF

d_call: TRBD2
v_call: TRBV5-1
cdr3_aa: CASSLVREGPNEQYF

d_call: -
v_call: TRBV6-5
cdr3_aa: CASSLLVADTQYF

d_call: TRBD1
v_call: TRBV30
cdr3_aa: CAWILGQTSTDTQYF

d_call: -
v_call: TRBV27
cdr3_aa: CASSLTQRTQPQHF